A single sample is the source of the 3 T cell receptor beta chains below, sequenced in a study of glioma-infiltrating T cells. Using RNA template, CDR3s of TCR alpha and beta were amplified with iRepertoire arm-PCR. TCRdb re-analysed the multiplex PCR reads in MiXCR, keeping a single row per CDR3 protein. The table shows over 140,000 distinct CDR3 sequences, with more than 35% occurring only once. The specimen sequenced was glioma tissue, nonneoplastic brain tissue, or PBMCs (not recorded which). Source of these receptors: a human donor with low-grade glioma or glioblastoma, undergoing nonglioma brain surgery, or in good health (not recorded which).

This clonotype was counted at least ten times. This chain joins TRBV6-2 or TRBV6-3 and TRBJ1-2, with D perhaps TRBD1 (5 bases). The CDR3 is 15 amino acids. Trimming cost V 0 bases and J 7 bases, with 15 bases left between them. Germline assignment: CDR1 MNHEY and CDR2 SVGEGT. The CDR3 DNA follows: TGTGCCAGCAGTTACTCGTCAGGGCGGCGGAGTGGCTACACCTTC. Protein product: CASSYSSGRRSGYTF.

The sample holds a few counts of this clonotype. The gene calls are TRBV7-2 and TRBJ1-2; TRBD1 matches at 8 bases. Trimming at V came to 5 bases and at J to 8 bases, leaving 16 bases not matched to a gene. This CDR3 has 16 amino acids. Per germline, CDR1 SGHTA and CDR2 FQGNSA. For the CDR3, the DNA is TGTGCCAGCAGCCCACACGGACAGGGTTTATCGGGCGGCTACACCTTC. Its protein product is CASSPHGQGLSGGYTF. Filled out from reference TRBV7-2 and TRBJ1-2, the complete variable domain reads GAGVSQSPSNKVTEKGKDVELRCDPISGHTALYWYRQSLGQGLEFLIYFQGNSAPDKSGLPSDRFSAERTGGSVSTLTIQRTQQEDSAVYLCASSPHGQGLSGGYTFGSGTRLTVV.

As for this clonotype: Sequence at one end of the junction differs from germline and may be a read error. The chain combines TRBV6-6 with TRBJ2-1; 11 bases are shared with TRBD2. This CDR3 has 15 residues. Germline lookup yields CDR1 MNHNY and CDR2 SVGAGI (reference sequence). The CDR3 loop reads CASSVSTSGNNEQFF. The CDR3 bases are TGCGCCAGCAGTGTTTCGACTAGCGGGAACAATGAGCAGTTCTTC.